The present TCR beta chain was sequenced within a study of blood T cell repertoires in COVID-19. Across the study: Material from acute and convalescent COVID-19 was sourced from the United States, Italy and Spain.

Per the germline V gene, CDR1 is MDHEN and CDR2 is SYDVKM. The ends were cut back, 6 bases at V and 6 bases at J, with 20 bases in the middle. CDR3 length equals 15 residues. Using immunoSEQ multiplex PCR, the repertoire was profiled, and TCRdb retains in-frame clones only, with some absent. The sample lists 400,000 or so clones, approximately 92% seen once, with 0.9% to 1.2% in the top ten. V usage is TRBV28 and J usage is TRBJ1-1, with D maybe TRBD1 (5 bases). This sequence was found in a man aged 25-45 years who had recovered from COVID-19. Sequenced input: PBMCs or T cells enriched from blood (not recorded which). Here the CDR3 DNA reads TGTGCCAGCAGGGACCGCGGGGCAGGCCTCGCTGAAGCTTTCTTT. Protein: CASRDRGAGLAEAFF.